These 16 T cell receptor beta chains originate from one sample sequenced in a study of CXCR3-negative and CXCR3-positive naive CD8 T cells. The libraries of TRB cDNA were constructed through 5' RACE using UMI labels. Following a re-call of the 5' RACE reads, TCRdb has one entry per CDR3 protein and lacks DNA. The sample has under 65,000 distinct CDR3 sequences. The sample taken for sequencing was memory CD8+ T cells from blood. The receptor source for this set is a human donor in good health. Some clones in this sample may be carry-over from other donors' samples.

The CDR3 reads CASGGQGTPAEAFF. The V and J genes are TRBV12-5 and TRBJ1-1; without DNA, the TCRdb call of TRBD1 cannot be checked. In germline, CDR1 is LGHNT, CDR2 FRNRAP. The CDR3 extends over 14 amino acids.

The V call is TRBV4-3, the J call TRBJ2-2; TCRdb reports TRBD1, a call that lacks DNA to check it against. The CDR3 length is 17 residues. The germline gives CDR1 LGHNA, CDR2 YSLEER. CDR3 sequence reads: CASSQDSIQGAPGELFF.

The chain carries TRBV29-1 and TRBJ2-1; TCRdb gives TRBD1 as the D gene, but with no DNA this cannot be confirmed. Per germline, CDR1 SQVTM and CDR2 ANQGSEA. The CDR3 contains 13 residues. The CDR3: CSAGSATYNEQFF.

This sequence joins TRBV29-1 and TRBJ1-2. The germline gives CDR1 SQVTM, CDR2 ANQGSEA. The CDR3 is made up of 12 amino acids. The CDR3: CSVEDRGGGYTF.

V and J are TRBV23-1 and TRBJ2-2; the TRBD1 assignment by TCRdb is unverifiable without DNA. TRBV23-1 is an ORF, and what it does is uncertain. This CDR3 is built from 18 residues. The CDR3 loop is CASRLLWAGHANTGELFF.

V and J are TRBV9 and TRBJ1-1; TCRdb selects TRBD1, and the lack of DNA leaves this call unchecked. The germline V gene has CDR1 SGDLS and CDR2 YYNGEE. The CDR3 has 14 residues. CDR3 protein: CASTETGSDTEAFF.

This chain links TRBV20-1 with TRBJ2-5. CDR1 DFQATT and CDR2 SNEGSKA come from the germline V gene (reference sequence). This CDR3 comprises 13 residues. CDR3 in amino acids: CSARDYIGETQYF.

The chain recombines TRBV6-1 with TRBJ2-5; as DNA is missing, the TRBD1 call by TCRdb cannot be tested. This CDR3 is 15 amino acids long. The germline CDR1 and CDR2 sequences are MNHNS and SASEGT. This CDR3 is CASSERQGVWETQYF.

The chain recombines TRBV10-3 with TRBJ2-7; TCRdb outputs TRBD2, but without DNA this stays unchecked. CDR1 and CDR2 (germline): ENHRY, SYGVKD. The CDR3 consists of 13 residues. The CDR3 here is CAISNGGPYEQYF.

V gene TRBV29-1 combines with J gene TRBJ1-1. CDR1 is SQVTM, CDR2 ANQGSEA, per germline. There are 16 residues in the CDR3. CDR3 in amino acids: CSVEMWATSLGTEAFF.

This chain joins TRBV5-1 and TRBJ1-1. Germline V CDR1 and CDR2: SGHRS, YFSETQ. This CDR3 contains 15 residues. CDR3: CASTNGRQMNTEAFF.

The rearrangement joins TRBV30 to TRBJ1-1. Germline loops: CDR1 GTSNPN, CDR2 SVGIG (reference sequence). The CDR3 runs 16 residues. The CDR3 is CAWSTSPGHLNTEAFF.

This chain joins TRBV27 and TRBJ2-7; as DNA is missing, the TRBD2 call by TCRdb cannot be tested. The germline V gene encodes CDR1 MNHEY and CDR2 SMNVEV (reference sequence). The CDR3 sequence is 15 residues long. The CDR3 protein is CASSLKGQSSYEQYF.

Considering frequency, this clonotype is medium-sized. The chain carries TRBV6-1 and TRBJ2-3; lacking DNA, the TRBD1 call made by TCRdb goes unchecked. Per the germline V gene, CDR1 is MNHNS and CDR2 is SASEGT. The CDR3 is made up of 15 amino acids. The CDR3 protein is CASSEGRGGADTQYF.

V and J are TRBV11-2 and TRBJ2-5. The CDR3 is 11 amino acids. Germline V gene lookup returns CDR1 SGHAT and CDR2 FQNNGV. The CDR3 here is CASSLSETQYF.

The chain employs TRBV7-2 and TRBJ2-7. In germline, CDR1 is SGHTA, CDR2 FQGNSA. CDR3 size: 11 residues. This CDR3 is CASSLSHEQYF.